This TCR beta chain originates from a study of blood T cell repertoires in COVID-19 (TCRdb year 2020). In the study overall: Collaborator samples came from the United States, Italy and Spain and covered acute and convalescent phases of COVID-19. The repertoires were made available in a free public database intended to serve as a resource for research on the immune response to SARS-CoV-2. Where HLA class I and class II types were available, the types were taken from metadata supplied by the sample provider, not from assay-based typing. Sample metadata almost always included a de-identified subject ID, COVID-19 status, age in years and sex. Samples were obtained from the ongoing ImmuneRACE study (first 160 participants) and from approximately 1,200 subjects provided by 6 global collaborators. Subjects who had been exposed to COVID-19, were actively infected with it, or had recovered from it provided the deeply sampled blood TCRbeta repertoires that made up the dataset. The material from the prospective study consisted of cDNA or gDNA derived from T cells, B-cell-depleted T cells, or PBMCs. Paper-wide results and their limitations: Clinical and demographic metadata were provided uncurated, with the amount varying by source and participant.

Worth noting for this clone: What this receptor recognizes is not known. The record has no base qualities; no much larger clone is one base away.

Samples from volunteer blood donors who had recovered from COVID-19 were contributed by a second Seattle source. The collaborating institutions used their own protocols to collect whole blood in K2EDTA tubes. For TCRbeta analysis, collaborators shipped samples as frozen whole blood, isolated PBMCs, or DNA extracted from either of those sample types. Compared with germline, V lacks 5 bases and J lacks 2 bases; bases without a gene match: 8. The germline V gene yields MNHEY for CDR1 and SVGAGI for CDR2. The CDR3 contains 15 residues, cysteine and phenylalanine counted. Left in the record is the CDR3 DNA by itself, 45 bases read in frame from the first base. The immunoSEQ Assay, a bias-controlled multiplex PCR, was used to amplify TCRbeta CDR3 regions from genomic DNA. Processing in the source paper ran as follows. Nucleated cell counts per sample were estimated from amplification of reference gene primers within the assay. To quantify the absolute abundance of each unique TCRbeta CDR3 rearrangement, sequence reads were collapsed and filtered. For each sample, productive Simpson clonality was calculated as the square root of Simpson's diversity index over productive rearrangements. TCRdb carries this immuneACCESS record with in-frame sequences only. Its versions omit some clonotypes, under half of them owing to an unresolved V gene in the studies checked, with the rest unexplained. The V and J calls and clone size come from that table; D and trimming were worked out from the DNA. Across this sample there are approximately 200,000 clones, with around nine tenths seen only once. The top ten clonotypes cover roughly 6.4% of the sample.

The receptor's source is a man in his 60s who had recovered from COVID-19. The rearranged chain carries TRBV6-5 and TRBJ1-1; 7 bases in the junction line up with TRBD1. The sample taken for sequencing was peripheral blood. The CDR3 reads CASSTLGTANTEAFF. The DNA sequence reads TGTGCCAGCAGTACCTTAGGGACAGCTAACACTGAAGCTTTCTTT.